This T cell receptor beta chain was documented in a study of a mutant IDH1 vaccine in newly diagnosed glioma. Study summary: Treatment recipients were approximately 60% male and around 40% female, and their mean age was roughly 40 years. Receipt of radiotherapy, temozolomide, or both preceded the study, and most received both.

V was clipped by 2 bases and J by 0 bases, with 7 bases between them. Germline CDR1 and CDR2: LNHDA and SQIVND (reference sequence). The CDR3 totals 14 residues. The protocol was immunoSEQ multiplex PCR, while the TCRdb copy is restricted to in-frame clones and leaves out a portion. The data hold about 32,000 clones, with 80% observed a single time. As for time point: week 35, safety follow-up. Vaccine doses each comprised 300 ug of mutant IDH1 20-mer peptide, with topical imiquimod. As to this clone: The antigen remains unidentified.

This clonotype was sampled from a man in his forties or fifties with glioma. Some clones in this sample may be carry-over from other donors' samples. The specimen was PBMCs, collected from a glioma patient whose treatment included an IDH1 peptide vaccine. The chain is built from TRBV19 and TRBJ1-2, with D uncertain. In nucleotides, the CDR3 is TGTGCCAGTAGTATACAGCGTACTAACTATGGCTACACCTTC. This encodes CASSIQRTNYGYTF.